The text below deals with one TCR beta chain. Its antigen is as yet unknown. Germline lookup yields CDR1 SGDLS and CDR2 YYNGEE. The CDR3 covers 14 residues. The germline V and J ends were trimmed by 1 base and 6 bases, with 11 bases remaining between them. The data stem from a study of identical twins. General study findings and limits: Beta out-of-frame twin sharing showed a weaker excess.

It was template switching that added a universal primer site, and there were unique molecular identifiers on the cDNA. TCRdb recomputed calls from the 5' RACE reads with MiXCR, one row per CDR3 protein. Of hundreds of thousands of distinct CDR3 sequences listed, 21% were seen once; the top ten hold over 4%. In addition, the sample was reused for a study of T cells expressing NK-cell markers. This second study notes: In several experiments, an anti-gamma-delta TCR antibody restricted sorting to alpha-beta TCR T cells.

The sequencing input was PBMCs. The TCR was taken from a woman aged 18-35 years in good health. This sequence joins TRBV9 and TRBJ2-1; possibly TRBD2 for D (5 bases). The CDR3 DNA follows: TGTGCCAGCAGCGTATCTAGCATAGTCAATGAGCAGTTCTTC. This encodes CASSVSSIVNEQFF.